The clone carrying this TCR beta chain was detected once. The antigen is unknown. The data originate from a study of T cell responses to AZD1222 COVID-19 vaccine. Broader study findings: The number of AZD1222 recipients seropositive at baseline was only 6 or 7. Across the whole spike, CD4 TCRs peaked at regions 160-218 and 743-854.

The protocol was immunoSEQ multiplex PCR, while the TCRdb copy is restricted to in-frame clones and leaves out a portion. Here the sample spans fewer than 200,000 clones, more than 85% being singletons. Sequencing used peripheral blood, obtained 28 days after the second AZD1222 dose. This clonotype was sampled from an adult who received the AZD1222 COVID-19 vaccine.

The CDR3 DNA reads TGTGCCAGCTCCCTGGGACTAGCGGGAGGGCTCAATGAGCAGTTCTTC. Translation: CASSLGLAGGLNEQFF. The chain is built from TRBV18 and TRBJ2-1; 16 bases map to TRBD2. In germline, CDR1 is KGHSH, CDR2 LQKENI. The CDR3 runs 16 residues. With V trimmed by 6 bases and J by 6 bases, 5 bases remained unmatched.